The rows below give T cell receptor beta chains drawn from one sample of a study of shared clonotypes between healthy human individuals. Profiled with immunoSEQ multiplex PCR; TCRdb holds only in-frame clones, not every one. Among 650,000 to 700,000 clones listed, 90% were seen once. Sample: memory CD8+ T cells from PBMCs. The receptors come from a man younger than 30 in good health. Some clones in this sample may be carry-over from other donors' samples. Both conserved end residues are part of each CDR3. The D gene is left open where the match is weak. A row's size may be missing; if present it is once, few, many or a size class.

v_gene: TRBV14
abundance: once
d_gene: NA
j_gene: TRBJ1-2
CDR3aa: CASSQANTGTKLGYTF
CDR3nt: TGTGCCAGCAGCCAAGCCAACACCGGGACAAAGCTTGGCTACACCTTC

v_gene: TRBV9
abundance: many
d_gene: TRBD2
j_gene: TRBJ2-5
CDR3aa: CASTQQGLAGETQYF
CDR3nt: TGTGCCAGCACCCAACAGGGACTAGCGGGAGAGACCCAGTACTTC

v_gene: TRBV29-1
abundance: NA
d_gene: NA
j_gene: TRBJ2-1
CDR3aa: CSLVELQPYNEQFF
CDR3nt: TGCAGCCTGGTGGAATTACAACCGTACAATGAGCAGTTCTTC

v_gene: TRBV6-5
abundance: NA
d_gene: NA
j_gene: TRBJ2-7
CDR3aa: CASSYSGGLYSYEQYF
CDR3nt: TGTGCCAGCAGTTACTCCGGCGGCCTCTACTCCTACGAGCAGTACTTC

v_gene: TRBV27
abundance: NA
d_gene: NA
j_gene: TRBJ1-2
CDR3aa: CAKGLPGGTYGYTF
CDR3nt: TGTGCCAAAGGATTACCCGGGGGGACCTATGGCTACACCTTC

v_gene: TRBV28
abundance: NA
d_gene: NA
j_gene: TRBJ1-1
CDR3aa: CASSRSNTEAFF
CDR3nt: TGTGCCAGCAGTCGGTCGAACACTGAAGCTTTCTTT

v_gene: TRBV5-1
abundance: NA
d_gene: NA
j_gene: TRBJ2-1
CDR3aa: CASSSPPVGYNEQFF
CDR3nt: TGCGCCAGCAGCTCGCCCCCCGTTGGGTACAATGAGCAGTTCTTC

v_gene: TRBV27
abundance: NA
d_gene: NA
j_gene: TRBJ2-3
CDR3aa: CASSPSGAQNTQYF
CDR3nt: TGTGCCAGCAGTCCCTCGGGGGCGCAAAATACGCAGTATTTT

v_gene: TRBV28
abundance: NA
d_gene: TRBD2
j_gene: TRBJ2-7
CDR3aa: CATLAGAYEQYF
CDR3nt: TGTGCCACGCTAGCGGGAGCCTACGAGCAGTACTTC

v_gene: TRBV7-6
abundance: NA
d_gene: NA
j_gene: TRBJ2-7
CDR3aa: CASSHMSTEQYF
CDR3nt: TGTGCCAGCAGCCACATGTCCACCGAGCAGTACTTC

v_gene: TRBV29-1
abundance: NA
d_gene: NA
j_gene: TRBJ1-2
CDR3aa: CSVGSGYGYTF
CDR3nt: TGCAGCGTCGGTTCCGGCTATGGCTACACCTTC

v_gene: TRBV7-8
abundance: NA
d_gene: NA
j_gene: TRBJ1-3
CDR3aa: CASRPGHGPGDTIYF
CDR3nt: TGTGCCAGTCGACCAGGCCACGGGCCCGGGGACACCATATATTTT

v_gene: TRBV7-3
abundance: NA
d_gene: NA
j_gene: TRBJ2-2
CDR3aa: CASSFALPPAGELFF
CDR3nt: TGTGCCAGCAGCTTCGCCCTCCCCCCCGCCGGGGAGCTGTTTTTT

v_gene: TRBV27
abundance: NA
d_gene: NA
j_gene: TRBJ2-7
CDR3aa: CASKPPGWYEQYF
CDR3nt: TGTGCCAGCAAGCCTCCGGGTTGGTACGAGCAGTACTTC

v_gene: TRBV9
abundance: NA
d_gene: NA
j_gene: TRBJ2-1
CDR3aa: CASSARWGMSSYNEQFF
CDR3nt: TGTGCCAGCAGCGCCAGGTGGGGGATGAGCTCCTACAATGAGCAGTTCTTC

v_gene: TRBV4-2
abundance: NA
d_gene: NA
j_gene: TRBJ2-3
CDR3aa: CASSQGEEGTDTQYF
CDR3nt: TGTGCCAGCAGCCAAGGGGAGGAGGGGACAGATACGCAGTATTTT

v_gene: TRBV28
abundance: NA
d_gene: NA
j_gene: TRBJ2-7
CDR3aa: CASSSGYEQYF
CDR3nt: TGTGCCAGCAGTTCCGGGTACGAGCAGTACTTC

v_gene: TRBV9
abundance: NA
d_gene: NA
j_gene: TRBJ2-2
CDR3aa: CASSVGGAGELFF
CDR3nt: TGTGCCAGCAGCGTAGGTGGGGCCGGGGAGCTGTTTTTT

v_gene: TRBV5-8
abundance: NA
d_gene: TRBD1
j_gene: TRBJ1-5
CDR3aa: CASSSLSGTGLSRNQPQHF
CDR3nt: TGTGCCAGCAGCTCCTTATCCGGGACAGGGTTATCGAGGAATCAGCCCCAGCATTTT

v_gene: TRBV9
abundance: NA
d_gene: TRBD1
j_gene: TRBJ1-5
CDR3aa: CASSVDPGRGQQPQHF
CDR3nt: TGTGCCAGCAGCGTAGACCCAGGGAGGGGGCAACAGCCCCAGCATTTT

v_gene: TRBV28
abundance: NA
d_gene: TRBD1
j_gene: TRBJ1-2
CDR3aa: CASSFPSTGGNYGYTF
CDR3nt: TGTGCCAGCAGTTTCCCCTCGACAGGGGGCAACTATGGCTACACCTTC

v_gene: TRBV19
abundance: NA
d_gene: NA
j_gene: TRBJ1-5
CDR3aa: CASSEGPNLGPQHF
CDR3nt: TGTGCCAGTAGTGAGGGACCCAATCTCGGGCCCCAGCATTTT

v_gene: TRBV28
abundance: NA
d_gene: TRBD1
j_gene: TRBJ1-5
CDR3aa: CASSSGQGHQPQHF
CDR3nt: TGTGCCAGCAGTTCAGGACAGGGACATCAGCCCCAGCATTTT

v_gene: TRBV6-6
abundance: once
d_gene: NA
j_gene: TRBJ1-4
CDR3aa: CASSYLHNEKLFF
CDR3nt: TGTGCCAGCAGTTACCTCCATAATGAAAAACTGTTTTTT

v_gene: TRBV2
abundance: NA
d_gene: TRBD1
j_gene: TRBJ2-7
CDR3aa: CASVTGTAYEQYF
CDR3nt: TGTGCCAGCGTCACCGGGACAGCCTACGAGCAGTACTTC

v_gene: TRBV9
abundance: NA
d_gene: NA
j_gene: TRBJ1-1
CDR3aa: CASSVGLLNTEAFF
CDR3nt: TGTGCCAGCAGCGTTGGACTATTGAACACTGAAGCTTTCTTT

v_gene: TRBV30
abundance: NA
d_gene: NA
j_gene: TRBJ2-1
CDR3aa: CAWDGPPSYNEQFF
CDR3nt: TGTGCCTGGGATGGCCCCCCATCCTACAATGAGCAGTTCTTC

v_gene: TRBV10-3
abundance: NA
d_gene: TRBD2
j_gene: TRBJ2-1
CDR3aa: CAISEPGLATYNEQFF
CDR3nt: TGTGCCATCAGTGAGCCGGGACTAGCGACCTACAATGAGCAGTTCTTC

v_gene: TRBV11-1
abundance: NA
d_gene: NA
j_gene: TRBJ2-1
CDR3aa: CASSLRSARTYNEQFF
CDR3nt: TGTGCCAGCAGCTTGCGGTCGGCTCGAACCTACAATGAGCAGTTCTTC

v_gene: TRBV5-6
abundance: NA
d_gene: TRBD2
j_gene: TRBJ2-7
CDR3aa: CASSLLREVLYEQYF
CDR3nt: TGTGCCAGCAGCTTGTTGCGGGAGGTACTCTACGAGCAGTACTTC

v_gene: TRBV6-1
abundance: NA
d_gene: TRBD2
j_gene: TRBJ2-7
CDR3aa: CASSDYRPTSGKDYEQYF
CDR3nt: TGTGCCAGCAGTGATTACAGGCCGACTAGCGGGAAGGACTACGAGCAGTACTTC

v_gene: TRBV19
abundance: once
d_gene: NA
j_gene: TRBJ1-5
CDR3aa: CASSIKAGFNQPQHF
CDR3nt: TGTGCCAGTAGTATAAAGGCAGGGTTCAATCAGCCCCAGCATTTT

v_gene: TRBV10-3
abundance: NA
d_gene: TRBD2
j_gene: TRBJ2-1
CDR3aa: CATGAGGPYNEQFF
CDR3nt: TGTGCCACCGGGGCGGGAGGGCCCTACAATGAGCAGTTCTTC

v_gene: TRBV28
abundance: NA
d_gene: NA
j_gene: TRBJ1-1
CDR3aa: CASSLGLGGTEAFF
CDR3nt: TGTGCCAGCAGTTTGGGGTTAGGTGGCACTGAAGCTTTCTTT

v_gene: TRBV10-1
abundance: NA
d_gene: NA
j_gene: TRBJ2-7
CDR3aa: CASSDIGALSSYEQYF
CDR3nt: TGCGCCAGCAGTGATATAGGGGCTTTGAGCTCCTACGAGCAGTACTTC

v_gene: TRBV30
abundance: NA
d_gene: NA
j_gene: TRBJ2-1
CDR3aa: CAWSIWIGLSLNEQFF
CDR3nt: TGTGCCTGGAGTATTTGGATCGGACTATCCCTCAATGAGCAGTTCTTC

v_gene: TRBV7-9
abundance: NA
d_gene: NA
j_gene: TRBJ1-1
CDR3aa: CASSSTSTGPTEAFF
CDR3nt: TGTGCCAGCAGCTCCACCTCCACAGGGCCCACTGAAGCTTTCTTT

v_gene: TRBV28
abundance: NA
d_gene: TRBD2
j_gene: TRBJ2-1
CDR3aa: CASMHLRSGRAEEQFF
CDR3nt: TGTGCCAGCATGCACTTAAGGAGCGGGAGGGCCGAAGAGCAGTTCTTC

v_gene: TRBV29-1
abundance: NA
d_gene: NA
j_gene: TRBJ2-1
CDR3aa: CSVRFSGDSYNEQFF
CDR3nt: TGCAGCGTCCGATTTAGCGGTGACTCCTACAATGAGCAGTTCTTC